This T cell receptor (beta chain) was found in a study of control samples from healthy donors and cancer patients. Repertoires were generated with immunoSEQ multiplex PCR, while TCRdb's copy carries only in-frame clones and drops some. This table holds 400,000 to 450,000 clones, 75% to 95% found once. Germline loops: CDR1 SGDLS, CDR2 YYNGEE. The CDR3 spans 17 residues. The V segment lost 0 bases and the J segment 5 bases; nucleotides outside the gene matches: 10. This rearrangement joins TRBV9 to TRBJ2-3, with 9 bases identical to TRBD2. What was sequenced was PBMCs. The receptor comes from a man aged 40-49 years with head and neck cancer. CDR3 nucleotide sequence: TGTGCCAGCAGCGTAGAGCCCCTGGGCGGGGGGGGAGATACGCAGTATTTT. This sequence encodes CASSVEPLGGGGDTQYF.